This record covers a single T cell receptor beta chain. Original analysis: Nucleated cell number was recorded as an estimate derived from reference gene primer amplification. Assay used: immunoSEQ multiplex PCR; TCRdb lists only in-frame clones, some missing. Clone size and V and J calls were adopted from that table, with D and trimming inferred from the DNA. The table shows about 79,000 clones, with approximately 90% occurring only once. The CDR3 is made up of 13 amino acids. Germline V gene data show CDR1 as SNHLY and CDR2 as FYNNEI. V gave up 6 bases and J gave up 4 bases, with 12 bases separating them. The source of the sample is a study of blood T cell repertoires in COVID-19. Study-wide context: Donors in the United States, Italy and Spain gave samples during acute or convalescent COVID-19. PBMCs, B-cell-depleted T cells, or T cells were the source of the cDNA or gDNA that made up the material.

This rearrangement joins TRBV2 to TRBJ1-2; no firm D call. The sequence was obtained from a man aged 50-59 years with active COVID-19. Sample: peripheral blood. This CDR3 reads CASRVLTGYGYTF. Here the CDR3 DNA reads TGTGCCAGCAGGGTCCTGACTGGCTATGGCTACACCTTC.